The 14 T cell receptor beta chains reported below all come from one sample, sequenced in a study of cytomegalovirus exposure and HLA in healthy donors listed by TCRdb under 2017. Library method: the immunoSEQ multiplex PCR assay. For the multiplex PCR, a mixture combining 60 forward primers for TCR Vbeta segments and 13 reverse primers for TCR Jbeta segments was used. This is the immuneACCESS table as TCRdb keeps it, with only in-frame sequences that have V and J called. A part of the clones is gone; compared with another copy, unresolved V genes explain less than half, and the rest is unexplained. The sample records fewer than 200,000 clones, 85% of which are singletons. Clones ranked in the top ten supply about 2% of the sample. The sample consisted of PBMCs. These receptors came from a man aged 18-30 years in good health and CMV-seropositive.

This chain uses TRBV2 with TRBJ1-3; D remains unclear. The CDR3 totals 16 residues. Per germline, CDR1 SNHLY and CDR2 FYNNEI. Trimming cost V 2 bases and J 9 bases, with 20 bases left between them. CDR3 sequence: CASSERGIGGVSTIYF. The CDR3 coding sequence is TGTGCCAGCAGTGAAAGAGGGATCGGTGGGGTGAGCACCATATATTTT.

V usage is TRBV5-1 and J usage is TRBJ1-2; 9 bases match TRBD1. The length of the CDR3 is 13 residues. V lost 1 base, J lost 8 bases, and 3 bases stayed unmatched. The germline gives CDR1 SGHRS, CDR2 YFSETQ. CDR3 sequence (DNA): TGCGCCAGCAGCTTGAGGACAGGGGAAGGCTACACCTTC. Residues: CASSLRTGEGYTF.

This clone has more than one count but fewer than ten. V and J are TRBV18 and TRBJ1-1; 8 bases map to TRBD1. CDR3 length: 16 residues. Germline lookup yields CDR1 KGHSH and CDR2 LQKENI. Trimming cost V 3 bases and J 4 bases; bases outside gene matches: 10. In DNA form, the CDR3 reads TGTGCCAGCTCACCTTCGGACAGGGTAACGACCACTGAAGCTTTCTTT. Amino acids: CASSPSDRVTTTEAFF.

The chain links TRBV19 to TRBJ1-5, with 11 bases lining up with TRBD1. The CDR3 has 15 amino acids. Germline CDR1 reads LNHDA; CDR2 reads SQIVND (reference sequence). J was trimmed by 5 bases and V by 4 bases; bases with no gene match: 4. CDR3 loop: CASSRRTGGDQPQHF. The DNA of the CDR3 is TGTGCCAGTAGTAGAAGGACAGGGGGCGATCAGCCCCAGCATTTT.

V and J are TRBV4-1 and TRBJ2-1; the match to TRBD2 covers 10 bases. V was pared by 0 bases and J by 3 bases, with 2 bases of the junction left unmatched. The CDR3 extends over 16 amino acids. Germline-derived CDR1 and CDR2 are MGHRA and YSYEKL. The DNA of the CDR3 is TGCGCCAGCAGCCAAGAAACTAGCGGGGTCTACAATGAGCAGTTCTTC. Translating gives CASSQETSGVYNEQFF.

The chain recombines TRBV27 with TRBJ1-1, with a possible D match to TRBD1 (6 bases). Looked up from germline, CDR1 is MNHEY and CDR2 is SMNVEV (reference sequence). CDR3 length equals 15 residues. Trimming took off 6 bases at V and 3 bases at J, with 17 bases between the two ends. In nucleotides, the CDR3 is TGTGCCAGCAGCGCCCGGGGACAACTATACACTGAAGCTTTCTTT. Residues: CASSARGQLYTEAFF.

V is TRBV6-5 and J is TRBJ2-3; D not resolved. Germline V gene sequence: CDR1 MNHEY, CDR2 SVGAGI. Trimming removed 5 bases at V and 2 bases at J, with 5 bases between. The CDR3 consists of 12 residues. The CDR3 nucleotides are TGTGCCAGCAGTCCCAACACAGATACGCAGTATTTT. Encoded protein: CASSPNTDTQYF.

The chain uses TRBV5-4 and TRBJ2-3; the D gene is possibly TRBD1 (6 bases). The V end was cut by 1 base, the J end by 6 bases, with 21 bases between. The CDR3 totals 17 residues. The germline gives CDR1 SGHNT, CDR2 YYREEE (reference sequence). The CDR3 here is CASSLRMDSTGSDTQYF. CDR3 coding DNA: TGTGCCAGCAGCTTGAGAATGGACAGTACTGGTAGTGATACGCAGTATTTT. The whole variable domain, filled in from reference TRBV5-4 and TRBJ2-3, reads ETGVTQSPTHLIKTRGQQVTLRCSSQSGHNTVSWYQQALGQGPQFIFQYYREEENGRGNFPPRFSGLQFPNYSSELNVNALELDDSALYLCASSLRMDSTGSDTQYFGPGTRLTVL.

This clone was recorded at least ten times. The gene calls are TRBV5-1 and TRBJ1-3; 10 bases line up with TRBD1. Germline values: CDR1 SGHRS, CDR2 YFSETQ. This CDR3 is 15 amino acids long. V lost 2 bases, J lost 4 bases, and 3 bases stayed unmatched. CDR3 region: CASSFGTGVGNTIYF. Written as DNA, the CDR3 is TGCGCCAGCAGCTTCGGGACAGGGGTGGGAAACACCATATATTTT.

This clone was found a few times. V and J are TRBV11-2 and TRBJ2-7; D may be TRBD1 (5 bases). In germline, CDR1 is SGHAT, CDR2 FQNNGV. The CDR3 is 13 amino acids. Trimming removed 3 bases from V and 4 bases from J, with 10 bases in between. CDR3 residues: CASSFLGHYEQYF. In DNA, the CDR3 is TGTGCCAGCAGCTTCCTAGGACATTACGAGCAGTACTTC.

CDR3 nucleotides: TGTGCCAGCAGTGAAGCATGGGACAGGGATAACTATGGCTACACCTTC. Translating gives CASSEAWDRDNYGYTF. This rearrangement joins TRBV6-1 to TRBJ1-2; the match to TRBD1 covers 9 bases. Germline trimming cut 0 bases from V and 1 base from J; bases unmatched to any gene: 3. CDR1 is MNHNS, CDR2 SASEGT, per germline. The CDR3 consists of 16 residues.

This clone occurred a few times. The V gene is TRBV6-5, the J gene TRBJ1-1, with 7 nucleotides matching TRBD1. Trimming cost V 4 bases and J 2 bases; bases outside gene matches: 4. Germline V gene lookup returns CDR1 MNHEY and CDR2 SVGAGI. The CDR3 runs to 14 residues. CDR3 in DNA: TGTGCCAGCAGTTCACAGGGGAAAAACACTGAAGCTTTCTTT. Translated: CASSSQGKNTEAFF.

The chain employs TRBV6-6 and TRBJ2-3; D is ambiguous. V was trimmed by 7 bases and J by 5 bases, leaving 10 bases between them. This CDR3 is 12 amino acids long. Germline V CDR1 and CDR2: MNHNY, SVGAGI (reference sequence). The CDR3 coding sequence is TGTGCCAGCAAACAGATCGAAGATACGCAGTATTTT. This translates into CASKQIEDTQYF.

As regards this clone: At one of its ends the junction is not consistent with the germline gene, which may arise from a read error. This same CDR3 is encoded by further DNA sequences in the sample. This chain joins TRBV4-3 and TRBJ1-4, with D unclear. Germline assignment: CDR1 LGHNA and CDR2 YSLEER. This CDR3 has 14 amino acids. CDR3 loop: CASSPWAKVEKLFF. In nucleotides, the CDR3 is TGCGCCAGCAGCCCCTGGGCGAAGGTTGAAAAGCTGTTTTTT.